The clone carrying this T cell receptor (beta chain) was recorded a few times. The participants were between roughly 18 and 100 years old and came from roughly 25 US areas. Assignments of participants to cohorts depended upon their own reported clinical history. Participants classified as exposed had met a COVID-19 case within 2 weeks before study entry. Original data processing: Amplification of reference gene primers provided the estimated nucleated cell counts. Assay used: immunoSEQ multiplex PCR; TCRdb lists only in-frame clones, some missing. Clonal size and the V and J genes are those of that table, whereas D and trimming came from the DNA. The table includes about 140,000 clones, more than 80% detected once. This record belongs to a study of blood T cell repertoires in COVID-19. Per the germline V gene, CDR1 is LNHNV and CDR2 is YYDKDF (reference sequence). V gave up 0 bases and J gave up 2 bases, with 11 bases separating them. The CDR3 has 15 residues.

The TCR sequence derives from a young woman who had been exposed to COVID-19. This chain links TRBV15 with TRBJ2-7, with D perhaps matching TRBD2 (5 bases). The sequenced sample was PBMCs or T cells enriched from blood (not recorded which). The CDR3 reads CATSRDDSATYEQYF. In DNA form, the CDR3 reads TGTGCCACCAGCAGAGATGATAGCGCAACCTACGAGCAGTACTTC.